Shown below are 10 T cell receptor beta chains from a single sample sequenced in a study of blood T cell repertoires in COVID-19. Here immunoSEQ multiplex PCR was the method, and the copy in TCRdb shows in-frame clones only, minus some. Seen here are some 120,000 clones, roughly 90% observed once, and the top ten hold around 3.8%. Sample: peripheral blood. Source of these receptors: a man in his forties or fifties with active COVID-19.

This rearrangement joins TRBV18 to TRBJ1-6; D is unresolved. Germline assignment: CDR1 KGHSH and CDR2 LQKENI. The V end was cut by 3 bases, the J end by 8 bases, with 14 bases between. CDR3 length: 15 residues. CDR3 residues: CASSPPGMMDSPLHF. Written as DNA, the CDR3 is TGTGCCAGCTCACCCCCCGGGATGATGGATTCACCCCTCCACTTT.

The V call is TRBV4-1, the J call TRBJ1-1; D may be TRBD1 (5 bases). The CDR3 has 15 amino acids. The ends were cut back, 1 base at V and 1 base at J, with 10 bases in the middle. The germline gives CDR1 MGHRA, CDR2 YSYEKL. CDR3 bases: TGCGCCAGCAGCCAAGCAGGGTCCGGGAACACTGAAGCTTTCTTT. As protein: CASSQAGSGNTEAFF.

The chain couples TRBV6-6 to TRBJ1-5; D might be TRBD1 (6 bases). The CDR3 sequence is 15 residues long. V was trimmed by 5 bases and J by 1 base, leaving 12 bases between them. The V gene's germline CDR1 is MNHNY and CDR2 SVGAGI (reference sequence). The CDR3 nucleotides read TGTGCCAGCAGTCCCGGGACAATAAGCAATCAGCCCCAGCATTTT. Residues: CASSPGTISNQPQHF.

The chain combines TRBV11-3 with TRBJ2-1, with 10 bases lining up with TRBD2. J was trimmed by 2 bases and V by 4 bases; bases with no gene match: 14. In germline, CDR1 is SGHNT, CDR2 YENEEA. The CDR3 has 19 amino acids. In DNA form, the CDR3 reads TGTGCCAGCAGCTCCTGGACTAGCGGAGGATTTCTTACCTACAATGAGCAGTTCTTC. This encodes CASSSWTSGGFLTYNEQFF. Full variable domain (missing parts from reference TRBV11-3 and TRBJ2-1): EAGVVQSPRYKIIEKKQPVAFWCNPISGHNTLYWYLQNLGQGPELLIRYENEEAVDDSQLPKDRFSAERLKGVDSTLKIQPAELGDSAVYLCASSSWTSGGFLTYNEQFFGPGTRLTVL.

The count of this clone is one. This sequence joins TRBV24-1 and TRBJ1-2; 8 nucleotides agree with TRBD1. V was clipped by 3 bases and J by 2 bases; unmatched bases: 7. The germline V gene encodes CDR1 KGHDR and CDR2 SFDVKD. The CDR3 covers 16 residues. CDR3 amino acids: CATSDNQGQGNYGYTF. The CDR3 nucleotides are TGTGCCACCAGTGATAACCAAGGACAGGGCAACTATGGCTACACCTTC.

The gene calls are TRBV5-6 and TRBJ2-7; TRBD2 matches at 8 bases. J gave up 6 bases and V 3 bases, and 8 bases lay outside the gene matches. Germline values: CDR1 SGHDT, CDR2 YYEEEE. The CDR3 runs 14 residues. CDR3 DNA: TGTGCCAGCAGCTCCGGGACTAGAACGGGCGAGCAGTACGTC. Encoded protein: CASSSGTRTGEQYV.

V is TRBV4-1 and J is TRBJ1-2, with 7 bases lining up with TRBD1. The CDR3 is 15 residues long. Germline V lookup: CDR1 MGHRA, CDR2 YSYEKL. V shed 7 bases and J 2 bases; nucleotides not matched to a gene: 10. CDR3 in DNA: TGCGCCAGCACCGCGGTGACAGGGCCGAACTATGGCTACACCTTC. Translating it yields CASTAVTGPNYGYTF.

The chain combines TRBV5-6 with TRBJ2-5; 11 bases line up with TRBD2. The germline CDR1 and CDR2 sequences are SGHDT and YYEEEE. V lost 4 bases to trimming and J lost 5 bases; unmatched junction nucleotides: 7. The CDR3 totals 15 residues. Written as DNA, the CDR3 is TGTGCCAGCAGCCGAACTAGCGGGGGTCCGGAGACCCAGTACTTC. Translated, it gives CASSRTSGGPETQYF.

The chain carries TRBV6-5 and TRBJ1-2; D remains unclear. The germline gives CDR1 MNHEY, CDR2 SVGAGI. V lost 0 bases and J lost 0, with 8 bases in between. The CDR3 covers 15 residues. CDR3 in amino acids: CASSYSVTSNYGYTF. The CDR3 DNA follows: TGTGCCAGCAGTTACTCGGTCACTTCTAACTATGGCTACACCTTC.

The chain couples TRBV29-1 to TRBJ2-3; 12 nucleotides align to TRBD2. Looked up from germline, CDR1 is SQVTM and CDR2 is ANQGSEA. V shed 7 bases, J shed 2 bases, and the junction held 7 bases outside the gene matches. The CDR3 length is 15 residues. The DNA for the CDR3 is TGCAGCGCCCCGACTAGCGGGGGCCCCACAGATACGCAGTATTTT. This sequence encodes CSAPTSGGPTDTQYF.